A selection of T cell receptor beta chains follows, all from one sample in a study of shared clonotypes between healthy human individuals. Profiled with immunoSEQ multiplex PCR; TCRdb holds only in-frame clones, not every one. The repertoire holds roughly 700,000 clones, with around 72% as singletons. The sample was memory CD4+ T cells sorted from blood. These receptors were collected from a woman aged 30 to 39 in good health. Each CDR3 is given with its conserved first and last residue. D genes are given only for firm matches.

CDR3aa: CASSKNGGAVPDTQYF; CDR3nt: TGTGCCAGCAGCAAAAACGGGGGGGCCGTCCCAGATACGCAGTATTTT; d_gene: TRBD2; v_gene: TRBV11-3; j_gene: TRBJ2-3
CDR3aa: CASSPRTGETRETQYF; CDR3nt: TGTGCCAGCAGCCCCCGGACGGGAGAAACCAGAGAGACCCAGTACTTC; d_gene: NA; v_gene: TRBV11-2; j_gene: TRBJ2-5
CDR3aa: CASSLQGLGNQPQHF; CDR3nt: TGTGCCAGCAGCTTACAGGGGCTGGGCAATCAGCCCCAGCATTTT; d_gene: TRBD1; v_gene: TRBV28; j_gene: TRBJ1-5
CDR3aa: CASVLGTSGTYEQYF; CDR3nt: TGTGCCAGCGTACTAGGGACTAGCGGAACCTACGAGCAGTACTTC; d_gene: TRBD2; v_gene: TRBV6-1; j_gene: TRBJ2-7
CDR3aa: CASSPAQGLNTEAFF; CDR3nt: TGTGCCAGCTCCCCGGCCCAGGGCTTGAACACTGAAGCTTTCTTT; d_gene: NA; v_gene: TRBV18; j_gene: TRBJ1-1
CDR3aa: CAWSPPIPRGAGSSYEQYF; CDR3nt: TGTGCCTGGAGTCCCCCCATACCTAGAGGGGCGGGTTCCTCCTACGAGCAGTACTTC; d_gene: NA; v_gene: TRBV30; j_gene: TRBJ2-7
CDR3aa: CASSESVLPSYEQYF; CDR3nt: TGTGCCAGCAGTGAATCTGTTCTCCCCTCCTACGAGCAGTACTTC; d_gene: NA; v_gene: TRBV2; j_gene: TRBJ2-7
CDR3aa: CASSLTGLESEQYF; CDR3nt: TGTGCCAGCTCCCTGACAGGGCTAGAGTCCGAGCAGTACTTC; d_gene: TRBD1; v_gene: TRBV18; j_gene: TRBJ2-7
CDR3aa: CASSLLDRTLSYEQYF; CDR3nt: TGTGCCAGCAGTTTACTGGACAGGACCCTGTCCTACGAGCAGTACTTC; d_gene: TRBD1; v_gene: TRBV28; j_gene: TRBJ2-7
CDR3aa: CASDRTALETQYF; CDR3nt: TGTGCCAGCGACCGGACGGCCCTCGAGACCCAGTACTTC; d_gene: NA; v_gene: TRBV6-1; j_gene: TRBJ2-5
CDR3aa: CAISGGTNYGYTF; CDR3nt: TGTGCCATCAGTGGTGGGACTAACTATGGCTACACCTTC; d_gene: NA; v_gene: TRBV10-3; j_gene: TRBJ1-2
CDR3aa: CASRPGQGLQPQHF; CDR3nt: TGTGCCAGCAGACCGGGACAGGGGTTGCAGCCCCAGCATTTT; d_gene: TRBD1; v_gene: TRBV5-5; j_gene: TRBJ1-5
CDR3aa: CASRLAGALNTGELFF; CDR3nt: TGTGCCAGCAGGCTAGCGGGAGCCCTGAACACCGGGGAGCTGTTTTTT; d_gene: TRBD2; v_gene: TRBV27; j_gene: TRBJ2-2
CDR3aa: CASSFSGTQETQYF; CDR3nt: TGTGCCAGCAGCTTTAGCGGGACCCAAGAGACCCAGTACTTC; d_gene: TRBD2; v_gene: TRBV5-6; j_gene: TRBJ2-5
CDR3aa: CASREGQRSTDTQYF; CDR3nt: TGTGCCAGCAGGGAGGGACAGAGAAGCACAGATACGCAGTATTTT; d_gene: NA; v_gene: TRBV7-9; j_gene: TRBJ2-3
CDR3aa: CASSLRDSSRSYGNTIYF; CDR3nt: TGTGCCAGCAGCCTTCGGGACTCGAGCAGGTCGTATGGAAACACCATATATTTT; d_gene: NA; v_gene: TRBV5-4; j_gene: TRBJ1-3
CDR3aa: CASSRGQGVQETQYF; CDR3nt: TGTGCCAGCTCACGAGGACAGGGGGTCCAAGAGACCCAGTACTTC; d_gene: TRBD1; v_gene: TRBV18; j_gene: TRBJ2-5
CDR3aa: CATSRDRLGRGENTEAFF; CDR3nt: TGTGCCACCAGCAGAGATCGGCTCGGCAGGGGGGAGAACACTGAAGCTTTCTTT; d_gene: TRBD1; v_gene: TRBV15; j_gene: TRBJ1-1
CDR3aa: CASAVATNEKLFF; CDR3nt: TGTGCCAGCGCAGTCGCAACTAATGAAAAACTGTTTTTT; d_gene: NA; v_gene: TRBV7-7; j_gene: TRBJ1-4
CDR3aa: CAWSVGDGWDRAYEQYF; CDR3nt: TGTGCCTGGAGTGTCGGGGACGGTTGGGACCGTGCCTACGAGCAGTACTTC; d_gene: NA; v_gene: TRBV30; j_gene: TRBJ2-7
CDR3aa: CASSVGQGRTYEQYF; CDR3nt: TGTGCCAGCAGCGTCGGACAGGGTCGAACCTACGAGCAGTACTTC; d_gene: TRBD1; v_gene: TRBV9; j_gene: TRBJ2-7
CDR3aa: CASSGTTAAKNIQYF; CDR3nt: TGTGCCAGCTCCGGGACAACCGCCGCCAAAAACATTCAGTACTTC; d_gene: NA; v_gene: TRBV27; j_gene: TRBJ2-4
CDR3aa: CASSGLTGYKGETQYF; CDR3nt: TGCGCCAGCAGCGGTCTGACAGGGTATAAAGGGGAGACCCAGTACTTC; d_gene: TRBD1; v_gene: TRBV5-1; j_gene: TRBJ2-5
CDR3aa: CSVGSRGSLSFF; CDR3nt: TGCAGCGTTGGGTCAAGGGGTAGTTTGTCTTTCTTT; d_gene: NA; v_gene: TRBV29-1; j_gene: TRBJ1-1
CDR3aa: CSVDRNGYTF; CDR3nt: TGCAGCGTTGACAGGAATGGCTACACCTTC; d_gene: NA; v_gene: TRBV29-1; j_gene: TRBJ1-2